One sample yielded the 10 T cell receptor beta chains listed below, sequenced in a study of blood T cell repertoires in COVID-19 (dated by TCRdb to 2018 to 2020). Library construction relied on the immunoSEQ multiplex PCR assay. TCRdb mirrors the immuneACCESS table, restricted to in-frame sequences. Some clones are absent from its copies; in checked studies, under half trace to an unresolved V gene, and the reason for the others is unknown. The sample records around 250,000 clones, roughly nine tenths of which are singletons. The top ten hold 1% to 1.5% of the sample. The specimen sequenced was PBMCs or T cells enriched from blood (not recorded which). These receptors all stem from a human donor in a cohort exposed to, infected with or recovered from COVID-19 (not recorded which). The donor label of this sample is uncertain.

This chain uses TRBV12-3 or TRBV12-4 with TRBJ2-1; TRBD1 agrees at 7 bases. The CDR3 is 13 residues long. With V trimmed by 7 bases and J by 2 bases, 2 bases remained unmatched. The CDR3 protein is CASNRGPYNEQFF. CDR3 DNA: TGTGCCAGCAACAGGGGACCCTACAATGAGCAGTTCTTC.

The chain has TRBV7-8 and TRBJ1-2, with D uncertain. V lost 5 bases to trimming and J lost 5 bases, with 9 bases between them. CDR3 length: 12 amino acids. CDR1 SGHVS and CDR2 FQNEAQ come from the germline V gene. CDR3 in amino acids: CASSRMAYGYTF. In DNA, the CDR3 is TGTGCCAGCAGCCGTATGGCTTATGGCTACACCTTC. The full variable domain, in which reference TRBV7-8 and TRBJ1-2 provide the parts outside the CDR3, is GAGVSQSPRYKVAKRGQDVALRCDPISGHVSLFWYQQALGQGPEFLTYFQNEAQLDKSGLPSDRFFAERPEGSVSTLKIQRTQQEDSAVYLCASSRMAYGYTFGSGTRLTVV.

The V and J genes are TRBV6-6 and TRBJ1-1, with D possibly TRBD1 on 6 matching bases. V dropped 5 bases and J dropped 5 bases, with 21 bases sitting between them. The germline CDR1 and CDR2 sequences are MNHNY and SVGAGI (reference sequence). CDR3 length: 16 amino acids. CDR3 sequence reads: CASSRRAGVIETEAFF. Written as DNA, the CDR3 is TGTGCCAGCAGTCGGAGGGCAGGGGTTATCGAAACTGAAGCTTTCTTT.

V is TRBV3-1 (or the pseudogene TRBV3-2) and J is TRBJ2-1; 11 positions match TRBD2. J gave up 8 bases and V 0 bases, and 3 bases lay outside the gene matches. From germline, CDR1 is LGHDT and CDR2 YNNKEL (reference sequence). CDR3 length: 15 amino acids. This CDR3 is CASSQDASGGYEQFF. Written as DNA, the CDR3 is TGTGCCAGCAGCCAAGACGCTAGCGGGGGGTATGAGCAGTTCTTC.

The rearrangement links TRBV5-1 to TRBJ1-1; 8 positions match TRBD1. Unmatched junction bases numbered 10, after V lost 2 bases and J lost 1 base. Germline V gene data show CDR1 as SGHRS and CDR2 as YFSETQ. The CDR3 contains 17 residues. Here the CDR3 DNA reads TGCGCCAGCAGCTTTCTGGCGTCGGGACAGGCGAACACTGAAGCTTTCTTT. It specifies CASSFLASGQANTEAFF. Full variable domain (missing parts from reference TRBV5-1 and TRBJ1-1): KAGVTQTPRYLIKTRGQQVTLSCSPISGHRSVSWYQQTPGQGLQFLFEYFSETQRNKGNFPGRFSGRQFSNSRSEMNVSTLELGDSALYLCASSFLASGQANTEAFFGQGTRLTVV.

The J gene is TRBJ1-1, the V gene TRBV19; the D is unclear. Trimming took off 3 bases at V and 2 bases at J, with 10 bases between the two ends. The CDR3 consists of 14 residues. The germline CDR1 and CDR2 sequences are LNHDA and SQIVND (reference sequence). The CDR3 reads CASSMTGGNTEAFF. Written as DNA, the CDR3 is TGTGCCAGTAGTATGACGGGAGGCAACACTGAAGCTTTCTTT. The full variable domain, completed using reference TRBV19 and TRBJ1-1, is DGGITQSPKYLFRKEGQNVTLSCEQNLNHDAMYWYRQDPGQGLRLIYYSQIVNDFQKGDIAEGYSVSREKKESFPLTVTSAQKNPTAFYLCASSMTGGNTEAFFGQGTRLTVV.

The chain is built from TRBV4-1 and TRBJ2-5; D possibly corresponds to TRBD2 (6 bases). The V gene lost 3 bases and the J gene lost 4 bases, with 9 bases spanning the gap. This CDR3 comprises 13 residues. The V gene's germline CDR1 is MGHRA and CDR2 YSYEKL. Here the CDR3 DNA reads TGCGCCAGCAGCCATTGGAGGGGAGAGACCCAGTACTTC. This gives the protein CASSHWRGETQYF.

The rearrangement uses TRBV4-1 and TRBJ1-2; the D gene is possibly TRBD1 (5 bases). Trimming removed 0 bases at V and 6 bases at J, with 14 bases between. Germline CDR1 reads MGHRA; CDR2 reads YSYEKL. The length of the CDR3 is 15 residues. The CDR3, as DNA: TGCGCCAGCAGCCAAGACGGGGGGAACCTTAATGGCTACACCTTC. This sequence encodes CASSQDGGNLNGYTF.

The CDR3 here is CASSRSWTGGVFNQPQHF. CDR3 DNA sequence: TGTGCCAGCAGCCGATCATGGACAGGGGGCGTTTTTAATCAGCCCCAGCATTTT. This sequence joins TRBV5-5 and TRBJ1-5, with TRBD1 matching over 11 bases. J gave up 4 bases and V 4 bases, and 13 bases lay outside the gene matches. Germline-derived CDR1 and CDR2 are SGHKS and YYEKEE (reference sequence). The length of the CDR3 is 18 residues.

J is TRBJ1-1 and V is TRBV4-3; TRBD1 matches 8 bases. V was clipped by 4 bases and J by 1 base; unmatched bases: 5. The germline V gene encodes CDR1 LGHNA and CDR2 YSLEER. The CDR3 has 15 residues. CDR3 sequence: CASSRAGTGNTEAFF. The CDR3 nucleotides are TGCGCCAGCAGCCGCGCCGGGACAGGGAACACTGAAGCTTTCTTT.